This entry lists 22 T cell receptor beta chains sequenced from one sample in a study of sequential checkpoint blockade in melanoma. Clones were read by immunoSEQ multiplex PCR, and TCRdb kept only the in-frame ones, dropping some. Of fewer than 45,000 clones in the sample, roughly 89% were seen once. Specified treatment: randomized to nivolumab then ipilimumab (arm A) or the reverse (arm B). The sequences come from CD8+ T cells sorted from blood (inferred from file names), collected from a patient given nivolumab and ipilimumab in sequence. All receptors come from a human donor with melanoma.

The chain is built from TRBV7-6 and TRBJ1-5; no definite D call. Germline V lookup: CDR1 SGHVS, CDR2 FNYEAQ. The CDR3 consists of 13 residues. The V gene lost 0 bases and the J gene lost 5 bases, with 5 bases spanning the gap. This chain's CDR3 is CASSLAEDQPQHF. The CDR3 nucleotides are TGTGCCAGCAGCTTAGCTGAGGATCAGCCCCAGCATTTT.

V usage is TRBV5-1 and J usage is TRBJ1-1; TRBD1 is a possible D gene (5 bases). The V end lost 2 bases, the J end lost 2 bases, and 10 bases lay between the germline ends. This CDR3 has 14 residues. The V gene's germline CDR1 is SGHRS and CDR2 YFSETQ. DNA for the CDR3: TGCGCCAGCAGCTTCTCGACAGCCAACACTGAAGCTTTCTTT. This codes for CASSFSTANTEAFF.

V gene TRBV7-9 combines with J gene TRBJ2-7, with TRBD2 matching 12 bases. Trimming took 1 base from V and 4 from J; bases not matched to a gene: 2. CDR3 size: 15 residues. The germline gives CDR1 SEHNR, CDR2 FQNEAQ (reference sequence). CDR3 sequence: CASSLGLAGVYEQYV. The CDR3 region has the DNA TGTGCCAGCAGCTTAGGACTAGCGGGAGTGTACGAGCAGTACGTC.

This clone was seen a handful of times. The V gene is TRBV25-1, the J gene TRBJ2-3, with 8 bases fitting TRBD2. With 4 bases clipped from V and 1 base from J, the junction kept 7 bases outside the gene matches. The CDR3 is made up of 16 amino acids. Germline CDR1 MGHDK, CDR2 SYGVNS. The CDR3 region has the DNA TGTGCCAGCAGTGCCTGGACTAGCCGCGGCACAGATACGCAGTATTTT. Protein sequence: CASSAWTSRGTDTQYF.

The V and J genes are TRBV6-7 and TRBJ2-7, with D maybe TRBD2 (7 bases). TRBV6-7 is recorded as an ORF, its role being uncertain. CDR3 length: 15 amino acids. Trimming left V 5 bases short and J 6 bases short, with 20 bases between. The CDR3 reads CASSAPVVRGGEQYV. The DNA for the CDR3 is TGTGCCAGCAGTGCGCCCGTGGTTAGGGGGGGCGAGCAGTACGTC.

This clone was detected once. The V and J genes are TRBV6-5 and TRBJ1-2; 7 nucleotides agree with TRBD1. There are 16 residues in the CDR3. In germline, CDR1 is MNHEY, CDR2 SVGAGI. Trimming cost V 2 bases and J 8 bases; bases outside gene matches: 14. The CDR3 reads CASSYRGQLYIGGYTF. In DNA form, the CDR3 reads TGTGCCAGCAGTTACAGGGGACAGCTATACATAGGGGGCTACACCTTC.

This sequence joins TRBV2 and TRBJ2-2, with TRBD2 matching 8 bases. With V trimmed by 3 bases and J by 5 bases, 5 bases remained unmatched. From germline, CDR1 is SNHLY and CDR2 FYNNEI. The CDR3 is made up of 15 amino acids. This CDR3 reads CASSDTSGGTGELFF. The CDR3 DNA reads TGTGCCAGCAGTGACACTAGCGGAGGAACCGGGGAGCTGTTTTTT.

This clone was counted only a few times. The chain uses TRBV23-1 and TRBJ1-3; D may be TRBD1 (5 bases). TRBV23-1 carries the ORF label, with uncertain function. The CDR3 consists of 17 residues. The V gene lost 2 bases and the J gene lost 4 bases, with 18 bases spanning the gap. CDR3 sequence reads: CASSQIRSGQLGNTIYF. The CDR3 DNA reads TGCGCCAGCAGTCAAATACGCTCCGGACAACTCGGAAACACCATATATTTT.

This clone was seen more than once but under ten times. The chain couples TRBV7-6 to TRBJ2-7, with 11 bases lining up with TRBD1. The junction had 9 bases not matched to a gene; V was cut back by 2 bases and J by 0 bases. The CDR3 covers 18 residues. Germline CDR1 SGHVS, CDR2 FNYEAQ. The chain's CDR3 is CASSLTGQGAKSSYEQYV. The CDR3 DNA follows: TGTGCCAGCAGCTTAACCGGACAGGGGGCGAAGAGCTCCTACGAGCAGTACGTC.

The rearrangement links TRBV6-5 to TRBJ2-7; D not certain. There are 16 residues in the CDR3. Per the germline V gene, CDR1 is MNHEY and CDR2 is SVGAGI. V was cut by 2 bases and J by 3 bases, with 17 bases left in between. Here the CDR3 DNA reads TGTGCCAGCAGTTACCCCCCGAAGGTACGCAACTACGAGCAGTACGTC. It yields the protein CASSYPPKVRNYEQYV.

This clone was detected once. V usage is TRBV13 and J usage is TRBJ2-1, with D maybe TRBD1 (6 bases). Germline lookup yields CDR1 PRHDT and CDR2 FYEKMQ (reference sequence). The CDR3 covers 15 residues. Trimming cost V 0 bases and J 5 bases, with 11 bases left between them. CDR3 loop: CASSLGVGQHNEQFF. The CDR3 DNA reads TGTGCCAGCAGCTTAGGCGTCGGACAGCACAATGAGCAGTTCTTC. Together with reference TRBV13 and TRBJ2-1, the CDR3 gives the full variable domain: AAGVIQSPRHLIKEKRETATLKCYPIPRHDTVYWYQQGPGQDPQFLISFYEKMQSDKGSIPDRFSAQQFSDYHSELNMSSLELGDSALYFCASSLGVGQHNEQFFGPGTRLTVL.

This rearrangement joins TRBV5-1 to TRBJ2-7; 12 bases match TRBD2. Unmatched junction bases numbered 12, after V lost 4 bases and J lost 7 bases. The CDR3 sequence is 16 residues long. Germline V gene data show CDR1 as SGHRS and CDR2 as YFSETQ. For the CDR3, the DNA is TGCGCCAGCAGCCCTACAGAAACCGGGACTAGCGGGGAGCAGTACTTC. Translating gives CASSPTETGTSGEQYF.

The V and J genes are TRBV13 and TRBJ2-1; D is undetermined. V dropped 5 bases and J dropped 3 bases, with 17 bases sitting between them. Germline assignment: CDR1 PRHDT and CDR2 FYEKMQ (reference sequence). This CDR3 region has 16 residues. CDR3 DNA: TGTGCCAGCAGCCCCCTAGATGGTGAGGTCTACAATGAGCAGTTCTTC. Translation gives CASSPLDGEVYNEQFF.

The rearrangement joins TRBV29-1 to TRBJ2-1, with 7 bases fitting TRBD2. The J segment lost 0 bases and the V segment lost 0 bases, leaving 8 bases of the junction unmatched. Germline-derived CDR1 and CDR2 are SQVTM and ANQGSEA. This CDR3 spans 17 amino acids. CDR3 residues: CSVEDPYQRDSYNEQFF. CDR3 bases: TGCAGCGTTGAAGATCCCTACCAGCGGGACTCCTACAATGAGCAGTTCTTC.

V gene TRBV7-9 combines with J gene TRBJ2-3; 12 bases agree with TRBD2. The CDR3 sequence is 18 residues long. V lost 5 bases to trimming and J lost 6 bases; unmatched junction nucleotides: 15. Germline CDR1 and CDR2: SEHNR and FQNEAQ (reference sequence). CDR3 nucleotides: TGTGCCAGCAGCGTGGCAATGACTAGCGGGGGTCTGGCGGATACGCAGTATTTT. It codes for CASSVAMTSGGLADTQYF.

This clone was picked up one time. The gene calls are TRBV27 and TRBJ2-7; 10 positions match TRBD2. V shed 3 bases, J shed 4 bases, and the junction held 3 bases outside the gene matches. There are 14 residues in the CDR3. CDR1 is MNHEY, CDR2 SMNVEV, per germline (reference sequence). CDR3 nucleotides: TGTGCCAGCAGTTTGCGAGCGGGAGGGTACGAGCAGTACGTC. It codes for CASSLRAGGYEQYV.

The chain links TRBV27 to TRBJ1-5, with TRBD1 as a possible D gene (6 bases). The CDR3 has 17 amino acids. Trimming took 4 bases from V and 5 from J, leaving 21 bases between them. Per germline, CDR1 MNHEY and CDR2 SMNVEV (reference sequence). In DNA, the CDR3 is TGTGCCAGCAGTTCCCACTACCTTGGGGGCTGGGATCAGCCCCAGCATTTT. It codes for CASSSHYLGGWDQPQHF.

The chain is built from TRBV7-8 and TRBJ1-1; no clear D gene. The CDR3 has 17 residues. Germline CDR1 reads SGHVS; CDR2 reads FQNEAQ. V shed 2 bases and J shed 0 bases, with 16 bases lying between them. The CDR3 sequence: CASSLWSQLGMNTEAFF. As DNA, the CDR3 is TGTGCCAGCAGCTTATGGTCGCAACTCGGGATGAACACTGAAGCTTTCTTT.

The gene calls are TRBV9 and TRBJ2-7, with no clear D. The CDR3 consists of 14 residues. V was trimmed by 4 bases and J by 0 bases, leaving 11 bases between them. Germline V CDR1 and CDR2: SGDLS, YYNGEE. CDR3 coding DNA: TGTGCCAGCAGCCCGCGGATCGCCTCCTACGAGCAGTACTTC. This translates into CASSPRIASYEQYF.

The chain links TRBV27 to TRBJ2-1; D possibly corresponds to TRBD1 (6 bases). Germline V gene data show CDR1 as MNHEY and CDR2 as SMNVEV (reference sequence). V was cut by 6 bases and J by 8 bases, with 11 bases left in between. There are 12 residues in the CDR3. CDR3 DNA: TGTGCCAGCAGCCCTGGGGGCTATGAGCAGTTCTTC. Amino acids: CASSPGGYEQFF.

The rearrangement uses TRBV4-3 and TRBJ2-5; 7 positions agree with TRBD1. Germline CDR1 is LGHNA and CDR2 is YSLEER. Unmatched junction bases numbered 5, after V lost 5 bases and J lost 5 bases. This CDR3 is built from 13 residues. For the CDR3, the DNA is TGCGCCAGCAGCACATACAGGGGCGAGACCCAGTACTTC. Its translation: CASSTYRGETQYF.

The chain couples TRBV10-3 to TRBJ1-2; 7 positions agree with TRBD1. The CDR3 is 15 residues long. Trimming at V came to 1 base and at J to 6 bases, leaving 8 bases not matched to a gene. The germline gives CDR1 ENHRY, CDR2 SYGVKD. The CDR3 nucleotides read TGTGCCATCAGTGAGTTCTGGGACAGTAAGAATGGCTACACCTTC. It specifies CAISEFWDSKNGYTF.